This TCR beta chain was identified during a study of cytomegalovirus exposure and HLA in healthy donors. The primer mix had 60 Vbeta and 13 Jbeta primers. Profiling relied on immunoSEQ multiplex PCR, and the TCRdb table lists in-frame clones only, not all of them. This table has tens of thousands of clones, roughly 80% appearing once. Trimming at V came to 6 bases and at J to 3 bases, leaving 7 bases not matched to a gene. The CDR3 has 15 residues. Germline V gene data show CDR1 as SGHRS and CDR2 as YFSETQ. The TCR comes from a woman in her 50s in good health and CMV-seropositive. The rearrangement links TRBV5-1 to TRBJ2-1, with TRBD2 matching over 9 bases. The specimen was PBMCs. As DNA, the CDR3 is TGCGCCAGCACCCCGACTAGCGGACTCTACAATGAGCAGTTCTTC. As protein: CASTPTSGLYNEQFF.